This T cell receptor beta chain derives from a study of T cell repertoires in cytomegalovirus infection. Each CDR3 protein gets one entry after TCRdb re-called the reads with MiXCR. The sample has about 76,000 distinct CDR3 sequences; around 3.5% are singletons. The CDR3 has 14 residues. V lost 7 bases to trimming and J lost 7 bases, with 16 bases between them. Germline V CDR1 and CDR2: SNHLY, FYNNEI. The sample holds many counts of this clonotype. The V call is TRBV2, the J call TRBJ1-4, with a possible D match to TRBD1 (6 bases). Sequenced: PBMCs. This receptor was identified in a human donor in good health (CMV status not recorded). Some clones in this sample may be carry-over from other donors' samples. The CDR3 spells CASTYTGFTEKLFF. The CDR3 DNA sequence: TGTGCCAGCACCTATACAGGGTTTACTGAAAAACTGTTTTTT.